Each of the 26 T cell receptor beta chains below was sequenced from the same sample in a study of T cell responses to AZD1222 COVID-19 vaccine. This table comes from immunoSEQ multiplex PCR, and its TCRdb copy is limited to in-frame clones, with some not included. The sample records 180,000 or so clones, almost 90% being singletons. Sequences were derived from peripheral blood, sampled on day 0 of AZD1222 vaccination. These receptors were obtained from an adult in good health.

The CDR3 sequence: CASSTIFTSGGYNEQFF. The CDR3 region has the DNA TGTGCCAGCAGCACGATTTTCACTAGCGGGGGATACAATGAGCAGTTCTTC. This chain connects TRBV5-5 to TRBJ2-1; 11 nucleotides line up with TRBD2. Trimming took 4 bases from V and 4 from J; bases not matched to a gene: 10. Germline values: CDR1 SGHKS, CDR2 YYEKEE (reference sequence). The CDR3 is 17 residues long.

This clone was seen a handful of times. This rearrangement joins TRBV24-1 to TRBJ1-4; the D is unclear. V lost 3 bases and J lost 7, with 8 bases in between. Germline CDR1 and CDR2: KGHDR and SFDVKD. CDR3 length: 13 amino acids. This CDR3 is CATSDGEGEKLFF. For the CDR3, the DNA is TGTGCCACCAGTGATGGGGAGGGTGAAAAACTGTTTTTT.

This CDR3 is CASSPSRTSLGETQYF. CDR3 DNA sequence: TGTGCCAGCTCACCCTCCCGGACCTCTCTGGGAGAGACCCAGTACTTC. The V and J genes are TRBV18 and TRBJ2-5; D is undetermined. Germline CDR1 reads KGHSH; CDR2 reads LQKENI. Trimming removed 3 bases from V and 4 bases from J, with 18 bases in between. This CDR3 has 16 residues.

This clone showed up many times. No DNA is shown, since the ends of the CDR3 on it are uncertain; the CDR3 is the one TCRdb lists. The rearrangement links TRBV21-1 to TRBJ2-6; the table's D call TRBD2 went unverified against the DNA. TRBV21-1 is tagged as a pseudogene. Counting both end residues, the CDR3 totals 18 amino acids. CDR3 in amino acids: CASSKGEGVGPGANVLTF.

The chain uses TRBV4-2 and TRBJ1-5; no reliable D call. The CDR3 loop spans 15 amino acids. Trimming shortened V by 3 bases and J by 6 bases, and 15 bases separated the two germline ends. Germline CDR1 is LGHNA and CDR2 is YNFKEQ. CDR3 nucleotides: TGTGCCAGCAGCCACGGCATCAAGGACGGTCAGCCCCAGCATTTT. Residues: CASSHGIKDGQPQHF.

The chain joins TRBV6-4 to TRBJ1-2, with 9 bases identical to TRBD1. Germline lookup yields CDR1 MRHNA and CDR2 SNTAGT. CDR3 length: 15 residues. V was clipped by 6 bases and J by 8 bases; unmatched bases: 13. CDR3 bases: TGTGCCAGCAGAGGGTGGCCACACAGGGGGCTGGGCTACACCTTC. Translated, it gives CASRGWPHRGLGYTF.

The V gene is TRBV5-1, the J gene TRBJ2-1, with 11 bases aligning to TRBD2. After removal of 4 bases from V and 3 bases from J, the junction contained 3 bases not matched to a gene. Germline CDR1 is SGHRS and CDR2 is YFSETQ. The CDR3 consists of 15 residues. This chain's CDR3 is CASSRSGGDYNEQFF. CDR3 nucleotide sequence: TGCGCCAGCAGCCGTAGCGGGGGGGACTACAATGAGCAGTTCTTC.

This clone occurred a few times. The chain employs TRBV9 and TRBJ1-2; 7 bases align to TRBD1. The V gene's germline CDR1 is SGDLS and CDR2 YYNGEE. The CDR3 consists of 15 residues. The J segment lost 6 bases and the V segment lost 3 bases, leaving 11 bases of the junction unmatched. CDR3 residues: CASSEGAGGGHGYTF. The CDR3 DNA sequence: TGTGCCAGCAGCGAGGGGGCAGGGGGAGGTCATGGCTACACCTTC.

The chain employs TRBV7-6 and TRBJ2-1; no definite D call. CDR1 and CDR2 from the germline V gene are SGHVS and FNYEAQ. V was trimmed by 2 bases and J by 0 bases, leaving 11 bases between them. The CDR3 spans 16 residues. CDR3 DNA sequence: TGTGCCAGCAGCTTATGGCTAGATAGCTCCTACAATGAGCAGTTCTTC. Translation gives CASSLWLDSSYNEQFF. Using reference TRBV7-6 and TRBJ2-1 for the parts outside the CDR3, the full variable domain is GAGVSQSPRYKVTKRGQDVALRCDPISGHVSLYWYRQALGQGPEFLTYFNYEAQQDKSGLPNDRFSAERPEGSISTLTIQRTEQRDSAMYRCASSLWLDSSYNEQFFGPGTRLTVL.

The chain employs TRBV30 and TRBJ1-5; D is perhaps TRBD1 (5 bases). Trimming took off 2 bases at V and 7 bases at J, with 12 bases between the two ends. In germline, CDR1 is GTSNPN, CDR2 SVGIG (reference sequence). CDR3 size: 13 residues. The CDR3 region is CAWSMGEGQPQHF. The CDR3 bases are TGTGCCTGGAGTATGGGGGAAGGACAGCCCCAGCATTTT.

The chain combines TRBV7-2 with TRBJ2-7; D not certain. The germline V gene has CDR1 SGHTA and CDR2 FQGNSA. The CDR3 has 15 amino acids. V dropped 1 base and J dropped 6 bases, with 16 bases sitting between them. CDR3 loop: CASSLGGYRVGEQYF. The DNA for the CDR3 is TGTGCCAGCAGCTTAGGCGGATACCGGGTGGGCGAGCAGTACTTC.

The genes are TRBV4-1 and TRBJ2-3; possible D gene TRBD2, 5 bases. V was pared by 0 bases and J by 2 bases, with 15 bases between. Per the germline V gene, CDR1 is MGHRA and CDR2 is YSYEKL. This CDR3 is built from 17 residues. The chain's CDR3 is CASSQDWRRAFTDTQYF. The CDR3 DNA is TGCGCCAGCAGCCAAGATTGGAGGCGGGCTTTCACAGATACGCAGTATTTT.

The chain joins TRBV2 to TRBJ1-2; unclear D gene. CDR1 is SNHLY, CDR2 FYNNEI, per germline. CDR3 length: 15 residues. Trimming shortened V by 0 bases and J by 8 bases, and 16 bases separated the two germline ends. CDR3: CASSEALSRRGGYTF. For the CDR3, the DNA is TGTGCCAGCAGTGAAGCATTGAGTCGCCGCGGAGGCTACACCTTC.

This clone has just a few counts. The J gene is TRBJ2-3, the V gene TRBV7-2; the D is unclear. This CDR3 has 15 residues. V dropped 3 bases and J dropped 0 bases, with 10 bases sitting between them. Germline values: CDR1 SGHTA, CDR2 FQGNSA. CDR3 residues: CASSFDSGSTDTQYF. In nucleotides, the CDR3 is TGTGCCAGCAGCTTTGACTCTGGAAGCACAGATACGCAGTATTTT.

The J gene is TRBJ2-7, the V gene TRBV2, with D possibly being TRBD1 or TRBD2 (5 bases each). Germline assignment: CDR1 SNHLY and CDR2 FYNNEI. This CDR3 contains 14 residues. V dropped 6 bases and J dropped 3 bases, with 15 bases sitting between them. CDR3 region: CASRPLGTDYEQYF. In DNA form, the CDR3 reads TGTGCCAGCAGACCCTTAGGGACGGACTACGAGCAGTACTTC. Based on the CDR3 plus reference TRBV2 and TRBJ2-7, the full variable domain is EPEVTQTPSHQVTQMGQEVILRCVPISNHLYFYWYRQILGQKVEFLVSFYNNEISEKSEIFDDQFSVERPDGSNFTLKIRSTKLEDSAMYFCASRPLGTDYEQYFGPGTRLTVT.

The chain links TRBV4-2 to TRBJ1-4; 9 bases are a match to TRBD1. Trimming removed 4 bases from V and 0 bases from J; junction bases left unmatched: 9. Germline V CDR1 and CDR2: LGHNA, YNFKEQ. The CDR3 spans 18 residues. The CDR3 loop reads CASSRIRDRAATNEKLFF. CDR3 in DNA: TGTGCCAGCAGCCGAATCCGGGACAGGGCGGCAACTAATGAAAAACTGTTTTTT.

The chain links TRBV9 to TRBJ1-1, with 7 bases that match TRBD1. J was trimmed by 7 bases and V by 3 bases; bases with no gene match: 9. CDR3 size: 14 residues. The germline V gene encodes CDR1 SGDLS and CDR2 YYNGEE. The chain's CDR3 is CASSGGQDGREAFF. CDR3 nucleotide sequence: TGTGCCAGCAGCGGAGGACAGGACGGTCGTGAAGCTTTCTTT.

CDR3 amino acids: CASSKKVGLGFSYEQYF. DNA of the CDR3: TGTGCCAGCAGCAAAAAAGTGGGGTTGGGGTTTTCCTACGAGCAGTACTTC. The chain couples TRBV21-1 to TRBJ2-7. TRBV21-1 is termed a pseudogene. This CDR3 spans 17 amino acids.

The rearrangement uses TRBV5-1 and TRBJ2-3; D call uncertain. V was trimmed by 4 bases and J by 0 bases, leaving 9 bases between them. CDR1 is SGHRS, CDR2 YFSETQ, per germline. The CDR3 covers 14 residues. CDR3 coding DNA: TGCGCCAGCAGCCCGCCTTCTAGCACAGATACGCAGTATTTT. Translation gives CASSPPSSTDTQYF.

This sequence joins TRBV3-1 (or the pseudogene TRBV3-2) and TRBJ1-5; 12 nucleotides align to TRBD1. The CDR3 extends over 15 amino acids. Trimming removed 4 bases from V and 6 bases from J; junction bases left unmatched: 4. Germline-derived CDR1 and CDR2 are LGHDT and YNNKEL (reference sequence). The CDR3 region is CASSLGTGGGQPQHF. The CDR3 DNA reads as TGTGCCAGCAGCCTCGGGACAGGGGGCGGTCAGCCCCAGCATTTT.

The chain recombines TRBV6-5 with TRBJ2-1; 11 nucleotides align to TRBD2. Germline loops: CDR1 MNHEY, CDR2 SVGAGI. V lost 4 bases to trimming and J lost 9 bases; unmatched junction nucleotides: 8. There are 15 residues in the CDR3. The CDR3 spells CASSLNSGGAPEQFF. For the CDR3, the DNA is TGTGCCAGCAGTTTGAATAGCGGGGGGGCCCCTGAGCAGTTCTTC.

The genes are TRBV24-1 and TRBJ1-5, with 7 bases identical to TRBD1. V trimming: 3 bases; J trimming: 3 bases; junction bases outside the gene matches: 7. The germline V gene has CDR1 KGHDR and CDR2 SFDVKD. This CDR3 has 16 residues. CDR3 loop: CATSDRGTVDNQPQHF. The CDR3 DNA sequence: TGTGCCACCAGTGATCGCGGGACAGTTGACAATCAGCCCCAGCATTTT.

This clone came up once. The V call is TRBV5-4, the J call TRBJ2-2; D not certain. Trimming shortened V by 0 bases and J by 2 bases, and 8 bases separated the two germline ends. The CDR3 totals 15 residues. From germline, CDR1 is SGHNT and CDR2 YYREEE (reference sequence). Here the CDR3 reads CASSLGTENTGELFF. DNA for the CDR3: TGTGCCAGCAGCTTGGGGACCGAAAACACCGGGGAGCTGTTTTTT. Full variable domain (missing parts from reference TRBV5-4 and TRBJ2-2): ETGVTQSPTHLIKTRGQQVTLRCSSQSGHNTVSWYQQALGQGPQFIFQYYREEENGRGNFPPRFSGLQFPNYSSELNVNALELDDSALYLCASSLGTENTGELFFGEGSRLTVL.

The gene calls are TRBV7-3 and TRBJ2-2, with TRBD2 matching over 8 bases. J lost 2 bases, V lost 5 bases, and 7 bases had no gene match. In germline, CDR1 is SGHTA, CDR2 FQGTGA. The CDR3 runs 16 residues. CDR3 sequence: CASSQQGLGNTGELFF. The CDR3 DNA sequence: TGTGCCAGCAGCCAACAGGGACTAGGCAACACCGGGGAGCTGTTTTTT.

Here the CDR3 reads CASSRGDRYNEQFF. The CDR3 DNA sequence: TGTGCCAGTAGTAGGGGGGACCGCTACAATGAGCAGTTCTTC. The chain is built from TRBV19 and TRBJ2-1, with D perhaps matching TRBD2 (6 bases). This CDR3 region has 14 residues. V was clipped by 4 bases and J by 3 bases, with 10 bases between them. CDR1 is LNHDA and CDR2 is SQIVND in the germline V gene (reference sequence). The variable domain in full, completed from reference TRBV19 and TRBJ2-1, reads DGGITQSPKYLFRKEGQNVTLSCEQNLNHDAMYWYRQDPGQGLRLIYYSQIVNDFQKGDIAEGYSVSREKKESFPLTVTSAQKNPTAFYLCASSRGDRYNEQFFGPGTRLTVL.

This clone was detected a few times. This sequence joins TRBV24-1 and TRBJ1-5; TRBD1 might be the D (5 bases). V shed 5 bases and J shed 1 base, with 8 bases lying between them. This CDR3 has 14 amino acids. CDR1 is KGHDR, CDR2 SFDVKD, per germline. The CDR3 region is CATSGRGSNQPQHF. The DNA for the CDR3 is TGTGCCACCAGTGGTAGGGGCAGCAATCAGCCCCAGCATTTT.